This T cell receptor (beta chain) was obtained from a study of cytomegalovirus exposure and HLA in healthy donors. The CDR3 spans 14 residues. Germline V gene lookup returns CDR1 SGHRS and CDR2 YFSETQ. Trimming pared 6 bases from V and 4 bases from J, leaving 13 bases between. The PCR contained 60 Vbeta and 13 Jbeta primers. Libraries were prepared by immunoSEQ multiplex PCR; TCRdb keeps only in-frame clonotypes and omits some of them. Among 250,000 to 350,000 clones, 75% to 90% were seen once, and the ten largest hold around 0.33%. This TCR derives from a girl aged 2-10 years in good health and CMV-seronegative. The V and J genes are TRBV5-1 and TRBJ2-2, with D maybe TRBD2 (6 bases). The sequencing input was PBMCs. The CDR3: CASTPRGTTGELFF. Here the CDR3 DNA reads TGCGCCAGCACCCCCCGGGGGACCACCGGGGAGCTGTTTTTT.